This T cell receptor beta chain was identified during a study of regulatory T cells in long-lasting Graves disease. Researchers made TCR beta libraries by using iRepertoire HTBI primers and running Arm-PCR on CDR3 regions. TCRdb fed the multiplex PCR reads into MiXCR, producing one record per CDR3 protein. This repertoire shows roughly 440,000 distinct CDR3 sequences, around 17% found once; its top ten account for about 23%. Time point indicated: newly diagnosed GD, antithyroid drugs for less than 3 months. PBMC-derived RNA was used for the TCR library. This clonotype was seen only a few times. Trimming took 5 bases from V and 2 from J, leaving 17 bases between them. Germline V gives CDR1 DFQATT, CDR2 SNEGSKA (reference sequence). The CDR3 consists of 15 residues. These data were likewise used in another study, on T cells in Graves' hyperthyroidism and ophthalmopathy.

The chain carries TRBV20-1 and TRBJ2-3, with D unclear. The clonotype comes from a woman under 30 with Graves disease. Sequenced here: peripheral blood mononuclear cells (PBMCs), sampled at new diagnosis, from a patient treated with antithyroid drugs. The CDR3 spells CSALHPQEFTDTQYF. As DNA, the CDR3 is TGCAGTGCTCTACATCCGCAGGAGTTCACAGATACGCAGTATTTT.